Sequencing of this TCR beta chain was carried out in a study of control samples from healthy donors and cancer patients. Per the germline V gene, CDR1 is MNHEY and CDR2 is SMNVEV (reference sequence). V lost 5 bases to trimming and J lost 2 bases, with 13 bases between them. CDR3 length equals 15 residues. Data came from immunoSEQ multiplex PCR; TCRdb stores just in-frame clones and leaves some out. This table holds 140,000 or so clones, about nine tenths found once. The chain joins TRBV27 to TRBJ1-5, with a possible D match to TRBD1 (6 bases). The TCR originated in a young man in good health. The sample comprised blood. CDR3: CASSRGGSGNQPQHF. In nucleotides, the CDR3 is TGTGCCAGCAGTCGAGGGGGGTCTGGCAATCAGCCCCAGCATTTT.